Detailed here is one T cell receptor (beta chain). The data derive from a study of Ad26.COV2.S vaccination and SARS-CoV-2 variants. Treatment in this sample: roughly 19 received Ad26.COV2.S at low or high dose, single or two shots; several received placebo; per-sample allocation not given. Sampling was done on day 63 after the first vaccine or placebo injection. Some clones are missing from TCRdb's copy, which holds only in-frame ones; the method was immunoSEQ multiplex PCR. The repertoire consists of 410,000 or so clones, with around nine tenths occurring once and the leading ten covering less than 15%. This specimen was peripheral blood, taken in a trial of Ad26.COV2.S vaccine versus placebo. This receptor was identified in a person between 18 and 59 years old who received the Ad26.COV2.S COVID-19 vaccine or a placebo.

The chain's CDR3 is CATSERPRGAPYEQYF. The CDR3 DNA sequence: TGTGCCACCAGTGAACGGCCCAGAGGGGCCCCCTACGAGCAGTACTTC. The gene calls are TRBV24-1 and TRBJ2-7, with D perhaps given as TRBD1 or TRBD2 (5 bases each). V was trimmed by 4 bases and J by 2 bases, leaving 17 bases between them. Germline CDR1 is KGHDR and CDR2 is SFDVKD. This CDR3 is 16 amino acids long.